The present T cell receptor (beta chain) was sequenced within a study of shared clonotypes between healthy human individuals. About this clone itself: Its antigen remains unidentified.

Study-wide results and limits: On the whole, naive subsets had larger estimated richness than memory subsets had.

The authors distributed each subset's genomic DNA evenly over several immunoSEQ plates. Generated by immunoSEQ multiplex PCR, the TCRdb table keeps only in-frame clones and is missing some. The sample has some 2 million clones, roughly 95% seen once. The sequence came from a man younger than 35 in good health. Sequencing input: naive CD4+ T cells sorted from blood. The subset is: CD45RA+ positively selected.

The CDR3: CASSFDRVTEAFF. DNA for the CDR3: TGTGCCAGCAGCTTTGATAGGGTCACTGAAGCTTTCTTT. J is TRBJ1-1 and V is TRBV7-9; D unclear. This CDR3 spans 13 amino acids. V was pared by 3 bases and J by 4 bases, with 9 bases between. The V gene's germline CDR1 is SEHNR and CDR2 FQNEAQ (reference sequence).